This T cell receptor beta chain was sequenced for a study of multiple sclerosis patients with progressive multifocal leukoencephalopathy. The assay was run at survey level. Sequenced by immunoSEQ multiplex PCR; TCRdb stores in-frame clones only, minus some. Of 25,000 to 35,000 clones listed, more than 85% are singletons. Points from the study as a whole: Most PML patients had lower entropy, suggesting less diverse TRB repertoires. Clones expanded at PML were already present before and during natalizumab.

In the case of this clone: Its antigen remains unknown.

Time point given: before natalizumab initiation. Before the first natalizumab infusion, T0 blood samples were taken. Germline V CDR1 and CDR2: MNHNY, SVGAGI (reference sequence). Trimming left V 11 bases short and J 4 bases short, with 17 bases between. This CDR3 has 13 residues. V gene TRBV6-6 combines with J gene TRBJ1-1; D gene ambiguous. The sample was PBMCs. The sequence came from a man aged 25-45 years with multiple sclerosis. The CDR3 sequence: CASRRSAGTEAFF. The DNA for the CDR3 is TGTGCCTCAAGGAGGAGTGCCGGCACTGAAGCTTTCTTT.